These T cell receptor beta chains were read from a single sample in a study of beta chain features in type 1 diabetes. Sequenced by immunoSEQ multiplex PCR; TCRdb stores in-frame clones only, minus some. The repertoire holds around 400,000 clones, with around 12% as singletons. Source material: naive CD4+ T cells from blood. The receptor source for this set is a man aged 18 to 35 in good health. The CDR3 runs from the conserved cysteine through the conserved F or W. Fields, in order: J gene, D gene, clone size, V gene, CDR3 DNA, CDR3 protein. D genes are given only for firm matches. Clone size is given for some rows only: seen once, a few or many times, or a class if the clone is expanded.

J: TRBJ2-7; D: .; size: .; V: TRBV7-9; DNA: TGTGCCAGCAGCCCCCGGCCAGGTAGGTCCTACGAGCAGTACTTC; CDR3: CASSPRPGRSYEQYF
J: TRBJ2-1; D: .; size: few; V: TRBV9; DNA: TGTGCCAGCAGCGTAGGCACCCTCGGGCAGTTCTTC; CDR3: CASSVGTLGQFF
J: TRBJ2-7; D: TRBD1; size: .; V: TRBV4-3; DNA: TGCGCCAGCAGCCAAGATCCAAGGACAGGGGTGAACGAGCAGTACTTC; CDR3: CASSQDPRTGVNEQYF
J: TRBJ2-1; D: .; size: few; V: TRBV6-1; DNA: TGTGCCAGCAGATCCTCACAGTCCTACAATGAGCAGTTCTTC; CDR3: CASRSSQSYNEQFF
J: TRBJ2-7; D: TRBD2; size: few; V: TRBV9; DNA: TGTGCCAGCAGCGTAGCAGGGACTATCCCCTACGAGCAGTACTTC; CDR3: CASSVAGTIPYEQYF
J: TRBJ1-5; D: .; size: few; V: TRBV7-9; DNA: TGTGCCAGCAGCTTAGATACAGGGTCCTACCATAGCAATCAGCCCCAGCATTTT; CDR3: CASSLDTGSYHSNQPQHF
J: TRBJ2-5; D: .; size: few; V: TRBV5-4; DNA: TGTGCCAGCAGCCGATTCCCGAGGAGGAACCAAGAGACCCAGTACTTC; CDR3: CASSRFPRRNQETQYF
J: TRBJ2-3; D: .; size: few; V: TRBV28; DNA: TGTGCCAGCAGTTTAAGGCCAGGGGAGACGTATTTT; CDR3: CASSLRPGETYF
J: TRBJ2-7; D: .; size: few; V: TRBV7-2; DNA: TGTGCCAGCAGCTCATCGACAGGGACTGGGAACGAGCAGTACTTC; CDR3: CASSSSTGTGNEQYF
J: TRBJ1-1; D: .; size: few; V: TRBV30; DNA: TGTGCCTGGAGACCTGGACCGGGGGTTGAAGCTTTCTTT; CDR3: CAWRPGPGVEAFF
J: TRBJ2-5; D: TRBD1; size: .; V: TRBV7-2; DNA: TGTGCCAGCAGCCGGGACAGGGGTTTTCTGATGGTCGGGGACCAGTACTTC; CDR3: CASSRDRGFLMVGDQYF
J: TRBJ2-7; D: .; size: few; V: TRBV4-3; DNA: TGCGCCAGCAGCCGAAACCGACAGGAGAACGAGCAGTACTTC; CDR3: CASSRNRQENEQYF
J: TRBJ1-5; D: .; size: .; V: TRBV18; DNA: TGTGCCAGCTCACCATCCCAGGGAGGTCAGCCCCAGCATTTT; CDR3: CASSPSQGGQPQHF
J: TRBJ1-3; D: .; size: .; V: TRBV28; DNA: TGTGCCAGCAGTGCAGGGGATGGAAACACCATATATTTT; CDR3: CASSAGDGNTIYF
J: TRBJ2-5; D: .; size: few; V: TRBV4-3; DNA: TGCGCCAGCAGCCGGCGAACAGGACAGCAAGAGACCCAGTACTTC; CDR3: CASSRRTGQQETQYF
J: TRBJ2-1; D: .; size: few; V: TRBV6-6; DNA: .; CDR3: CASSSSGLANEQFF
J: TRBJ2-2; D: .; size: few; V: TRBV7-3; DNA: TGTGCCAGCAGCTTAAATATGGGAGGCCCATGGGCCGGGGAGCTGTTTTTT; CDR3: CASSLNMGGPWAGELFF
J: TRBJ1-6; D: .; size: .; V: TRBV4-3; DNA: TGCGCCAGCAGCCGGAATCGAGGGGACCGGCGCGGAGGGCATTCACCCCTCCACTTT; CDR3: CASSRNRGDRRGGHSPLHF
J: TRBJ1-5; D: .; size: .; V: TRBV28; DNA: TGTGCCAGCAGGCCAGGGATTTCGGTTCAGCCCCAGCATTTT; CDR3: CASRPGISVQPQHF
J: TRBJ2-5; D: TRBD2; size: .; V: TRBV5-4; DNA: TGTGCCAGCAGCTTCCTTTGGACTAGCGGGGGGGCAGAGACCCAGTACTTC; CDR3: CASSFLWTSGGAETQYF
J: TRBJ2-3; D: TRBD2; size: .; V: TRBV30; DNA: TGTGCCTGGGACTCTCGGACTAGCGGGAACACAGATACGCAGTATTTT; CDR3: CAWDSRTSGNTDTQYF
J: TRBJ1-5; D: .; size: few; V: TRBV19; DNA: TGTGCCAGTAGCATACTCGGCCAGGCTAGCAATCAGCCCCAGCATTTT; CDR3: CASSILGQASNQPQHF